This entry lists 25 T cell receptor beta chains sequenced from one sample in a study of T cell changes during pregnancy in multiple sclerosis. The assay was immunoSEQ multiplex PCR, and TCRdb's table has in-frame clones only and misses some. The sample lists tens of thousands of clones; over 75% were seen once. The specimen comprised CD8+ T cells from peripheral blood mononuclear cells, sampled in the third trimester of pregnancy. The receptors were gathered from a female donor with multiple sclerosis, enrolled in a pregnancy study.

The rearrangement joins TRBV27 to TRBJ2-2, with D possibly being TRBD1 (5 bases). Trimming left V 6 bases short and J 7 bases short, with 9 bases between. CDR1 and CDR2 from the germline V gene are MNHEY and SMNVEV (reference sequence). This CDR3 has 12 amino acids. The CDR3 DNA is TGTGCCAGCAGCTCAGGGATCGGGGAGCTGTTTTTT. Translated: CASSSGIGELFF.

The V and J genes are TRBV5-4 and TRBJ2-5, with a possible D match to TRBD1 (5 bases). Germline V CDR1 and CDR2: SGHNT, YYREEE (reference sequence). The CDR3 has 13 amino acids. V lost 4 bases to trimming and J lost 2 bases, with 9 bases between them. This CDR3 is CASSADIQETQYF. For the CDR3, the DNA is TGTGCCAGCAGCGCGGACATACAAGAGACCCAGTACTTC.

This clone was observed once. The chain links TRBV7-9 to TRBJ2-5, with D unresolved. The CDR3 length is 14 residues. The germline CDR1 and CDR2 sequences are SEHNR and FQNEAQ (reference sequence). V lost 4 bases and J lost 2, with 11 bases in between. The CDR3 protein is CASSYSIQQETQYF. The CDR3 coding sequence is TGTGCCAGCAGCTATTCCATTCAGCAAGAGACCCAGTACTTC.

The chain uses TRBV25-1 and TRBJ2-3, with D perhaps TRBD1 (5 bases). From germline, CDR1 is MGHDK and CDR2 SYGVNS. This CDR3 is built from 15 residues. Trimming left V 1 base short and J 2 bases short, with 10 bases between. CDR3 protein: CASSESQGDTDTQYF. The CDR3 DNA follows: TGTGCCAGCAGTGAATCCCAGGGCGACACAGATACGCAGTATTTT.

This chain connects TRBV6-5 to TRBJ1-2; no clear D. CDR1 MNHEY and CDR2 SVGAGI come from the germline V gene. The CDR3 is made up of 13 amino acids. Trimming took 0 bases from V and 4 from J, leaving 6 bases between them. The CDR3 coding sequence is TGTGCCAGCAGTTACTCGGGCAGCTATGGCTACACCTTC. This translates into CASSYSGSYGYTF.

The chain recombines TRBV7-9 with TRBJ2-7; D might be TRBD1 (5 bases). Trimming took off 0 bases at V and 2 bases at J, with 14 bases between the two ends. CDR1 and CDR2 (germline): SEHNR, FQNEAQ (reference sequence). The CDR3 runs 16 residues. The CDR3 sequence is CASSLAWQGSPYEQYF. Written as DNA, the CDR3 is TGTGCCAGCAGCTTAGCGTGGCAGGGTAGTCCCTACGAGCAGTACTTC.

The chain uses TRBV19 and TRBJ1-5, with a possible D match to TRBD1 (5 bases). The CDR3 is 14 amino acids. CDR1 and CDR2 (germline): LNHDA, SQIVND (reference sequence). With 4 bases removed from V and 4 bases from J, the gap between germline ends came to 11 bases. The CDR3 loop reads CASSRGRDNQPQHF. CDR3 bases: TGTGCCAGTAGTAGGGGCAGGGATAATCAGCCCCAGCATTTT.

The chain recombines TRBV19 with TRBJ2-7; 7 bases fit TRBD2. Germline lookup yields CDR1 LNHDA and CDR2 SQIVND (reference sequence). The CDR3 contains 16 residues. With V trimmed by 3 bases and J by 3 bases, 11 bases remained unmatched. The CDR3 loop is CASSMLGGRFLYEQYF. DNA of the CDR3: TGTGCCAGTAGTATGTTGGGCGGGAGATTCCTCTACGAGCAGTACTTC.

The gene calls are TRBV29-1 and TRBJ1-2; D might be TRBD1 (6 bases). Looked up from germline, CDR1 is SQVTM and CDR2 is ANQGSEA. The CDR3 runs 17 residues. Trimming left V 2 bases short and J 4 bases short, with 23 bases between. DNA for the CDR3: TGCAGCGTTGAATCAGGGGCCACCAGCCAGGCTGGCTATGGCTACACCTTC. Protein: CSVESGATSQAGYGYTF.

This chain joins TRBV5-4 and TRBJ2-7, with D perhaps matching TRBD1 (6 bases). The V and J ends lost 3 bases and 3 bases respectively, with 10 bases between them. From germline, CDR1 is SGHNT and CDR2 YYREEE (reference sequence). The CDR3 consists of 13 residues. The CDR3 coding sequence is TGTGCCAGCAGCTCGGAGGACAGCTACGAGCAGTACTTC. It is translated as CASSSEDSYEQYF. The whole variable domain, remainder taken from reference TRBV5-4 and TRBJ2-7, is ETGVTQSPTHLIKTRGQQVTLRCSSQSGHNTVSWYQQALGQGPQFIFQYYREEENGRGNFPPRFSGLQFPNYSSELNVNALELDDSALYLCASSSEDSYEQYFGPGTRLTVT.

By its share, this clone is medium-sized (0.01 to 0.1%). The V gene is TRBV19, the J gene TRBJ2-1, with 9 bases aligning to TRBD1. The germline V gene has CDR1 LNHDA and CDR2 SQIVND (reference sequence). This CDR3 contains 14 residues. The J segment lost 8 bases and the V segment lost 6 bases, leaving 8 bases of the junction unmatched. CDR3 sequence: CASRTGTGFHEQFF. CDR3 nucleotides: TGTGCCAGTAGGACCGGGACAGGGTTCCATGAGCAGTTCTTC.

V usage is TRBV5-4 and J usage is TRBJ2-1; TRBD2 is a possible D gene (5 bases). Trimming cost V 5 bases and J 0 bases, with 15 bases left between them. The length of the CDR3 is 16 residues. Germline CDR1 and CDR2: SGHNT and YYREEE (reference sequence). The CDR3 sequence is CASSPMGDGSYNEQFF. DNA for the CDR3: TGTGCCAGCAGTCCCATGGGAGATGGCTCCTACAATGAGCAGTTCTTC. Based on the CDR3 plus reference TRBV5-4 and TRBJ2-1, the full variable domain is ETGVTQSPTHLIKTRGQQVTLRCSSQSGHNTVSWYQQALGQGPQFIFQYYREEENGRGNFPPRFSGLQFPNYSSELNVNALELDDSALYLCASSPMGDGSYNEQFFGPGTRLTVL.

This sequence joins TRBV13 and TRBJ2-3; D is unresolved. Trimming removed 4 bases from V and 0 bases from J, with 2 bases in between. Germline CDR1 is PRHDT and CDR2 is FYEKMQ (reference sequence). This CDR3 spans 12 amino acids. CDR3 sequence: CASSSSTDTQYF. In DNA form, the CDR3 reads TGTGCCAGCAGCTCTAGCACAGATACGCAGTATTTT.

The V gene is TRBV27, the J gene TRBJ1-1; D is unclear. Deletions cut 0 bases from V and 6 bases from J, with 8 bases between. This CDR3 has 13 residues. The germline V gene encodes CDR1 MNHEY and CDR2 SMNVEV (reference sequence). This CDR3 is CASSLSSTSEAFF. The CDR3 DNA follows: TGTGCCAGCAGTTTATCGTCGACATCTGAAGCTTTCTTT.

The chain employs TRBV7-6 and TRBJ1-1, with 7 bases matching TRBD1. The V segment lost 2 bases and the J segment 6 bases; nucleotides outside the gene matches: 6. Germline V gives CDR1 SGHVS, CDR2 FNYEAQ. This CDR3 has 14 residues. CDR3 in amino acids: CASSLHRGGPEAFF. DNA of the CDR3: TGTGCCAGCAGCTTACACAGGGGTGGGCCTGAAGCTTTCTTT.

The chain uses TRBV15 and TRBJ2-2, with 7 positions matching TRBD1. Trimming cost V 1 base and J 0 bases; bases outside gene matches: 2. In germline, CDR1 is LNHNV, CDR2 YYDKDF (reference sequence). The CDR3 covers 16 residues. The CDR3 here is CATSRGTGSNTGELFF. CDR3 nucleotide sequence: TGTGCCACCAGCAGAGGGACAGGATCGAACACCGGGGAGCTGTTTTTT.

The V call is TRBV2, the J call TRBJ2-7, with D possibly TRBD2 on 5 matching bases. Germline V gene data show CDR1 as SNHLY and CDR2 as FYNNEI. The CDR3 totals 13 residues. V shed 3 bases and J shed 2 bases, with 8 bases lying between them. The CDR3 nucleotides read TGTGCCAGCAGTGAGTACGGGACCTACGAGCAGTACTTC. This sequence encodes CASSEYGTYEQYF.

This sequence joins TRBV9 and TRBJ1-6, with 7 bases lining up with TRBD1. In germline, CDR1 is SGDLS, CDR2 YYNGEE. The CDR3 is 14 residues long. V lost 3 bases and J lost 9; bases outside the gene matches: 6. The CDR3 coding sequence is TGTGCCAGCAGCGAGCGACAGGGTACTTCACCCCTCCACTTT. It encodes CASSERQGTSPLHF.

The gene calls are TRBV27 and TRBJ2-6; the D is unclear. In germline, CDR1 is MNHEY, CDR2 SMNVEV (reference sequence). V was clipped by 3 bases and J by 0 bases, with 12 bases between them. This CDR3 comprises 17 residues. DNA of the CDR3: TGTGCCAGCAGTTTTTCTACCGTGGTCTCTGGGGCCAACGTCCTGACTTTC. Translating it yields CASSFSTVVSGANVLTF.

The chain joins TRBV7-6 to TRBJ1-2; D gene ambiguous. The CDR3 length is 13 residues. Trimming removed 3 bases at V and 6 bases at J, with 11 bases between. Germline CDR1 and CDR2: SGHVS and FNYEAQ. This chain's CDR3 is CASSLDGSHGYTF. CDR3 in DNA: TGTGCCAGCAGCTTGGATGGGAGTCATGGCTACACCTTC.

A note on this clone: A junction boundary mismatches the germline segment, possibly from a read error. The V call is TRBV19, the J call TRBJ2-4; TRBD2 matches 13 bases. CDR1 and CDR2 (germline): LNHDA, SQIVND (reference sequence). The CDR3 has 16 amino acids. CDR3 amino acids: CASSIRTSGRGILRNF. The CDR3 DNA reads TGTGCCAGTAGTATTAGGACTAGCGGGAGAGGAATCTTGAGGAACTTC.

Regarding this clone: Other DNA sequences in the sample encode the same CDR3. The genes are TRBV27 and TRBJ1-1; D gene unclear. V gave up 2 bases and J gave up 1 base, with 8 bases separating them. The CDR3 extends over 14 amino acids. Germline CDR1 and CDR2: MNHEY and SMNVEV (reference sequence). The DNA for the CDR3 is TGTGCCAGCAGTTTAACACGACAGAACACTGAAGCTTTCTTT. Translation gives CASSLTRQNTEAFF.

The chain is built from TRBV5-1 and TRBJ2-7; 16 bases line up with TRBD2. J was trimmed by 3 bases and V by 4 bases; bases with no gene match: 7. From germline, CDR1 is SGHRS and CDR2 YFSETQ. The CDR3 is made up of 17 amino acids. The CDR3 nucleotides are TGCGCCAGCAGCGCCGGGACTAGCGGGGGGGGCTACTACGAGCAGTACTTC. This encodes CASSAGTSGGGYYEQYF.

The chain couples TRBV7-3 to TRBJ2-3; D is unclear. V lost 2 bases and J lost 4, with 10 bases in between. The CDR3 has 14 residues. The germline gives CDR1 SGHTA, CDR2 FQGTGA. The CDR3 spells CASSLDSSADTQYF. In DNA, the CDR3 is TGTGCCAGCAGCTTAGATTCATCGGCAGATACGCAGTATTTT.

This chain's CDR3 is CASSSTGTGGSAGYTF. The DNA of the CDR3 is TGTGCCAGCAGCTCAACCGGGACAGGGGGCTCGGCTGGCTACACCTTC. The chain carries TRBV9 and TRBJ1-2; 12 bases are a match to TRBD1. The CDR3 is made up of 16 amino acids. V was clipped by 4 bases and J by 7 bases; unmatched bases: 11. Germline V gene lookup returns CDR1 SGDLS and CDR2 YYNGEE. Supplemented by reference TRBV9 and TRBJ1-2, the full variable domain reads DSGVTQTPKHLITATGQRVTLRCSPRSGDLSVYWYQQSLDQGLQFLIQYYNGEERAKGNILERFSAQQFPDLHSELNLSSLELGDSALYFCASSSTGTGGSAGYTFGSGTRLTVV.